These T cell receptor beta chains were read from a single sample in a study of cytotoxic CD8 clonotypes in ibrutinib-treated CLL. Data came from immunoSEQ multiplex PCR; TCRdb stores just in-frame clones and leaves some out. Of some 140,000 clones detected, under 95% appear once; the ten largest clones hold more than 10%. The material sequenced was PBMCs, taken after 12 months of ibrutinib treatment. Receptor source: a human donor with chronic lymphocytic leukemia. Both conserved end residues are part of each CDR3. A D gene is named only where the DNA matches it firmly. Clone size is shown for a subset of rows, as once, few, many or a class of expanded clone.

V gene: TRBV11-1; D gene: .; clone size: .; J gene: TRBJ2-4; CDR3 DNA: TGTGCCAGCAGCTTAGCGACGGGAAACATTCAGTACTTC; CDR3 protein: CASSLATGNIQYF
V gene: TRBV7-2; D gene: .; clone size: .; J gene: TRBJ2-1; CDR3 DNA: TGTGCCAGCAGCTTAAGGCGGATCTCCTACAATGAGCAGTTCTTC; CDR3 protein: CASSLRRISYNEQFF
V gene: TRBV7-9; D gene: .; clone size: .; J gene: TRBJ1-2; CDR3 DNA: TGTGCCAGCAGCACCCGAGAAGGCTACACCTTC; CDR3 protein: CASSTREGYTF
V gene: TRBV30; D gene: .; clone size: .; J gene: TRBJ2-7; CDR3 DNA: TGTGCCTGGAGTCCGGGACCCCGCAGCGAGCAGTACTTC; CDR3 protein: CAWSPGPRSEQYF
V gene: TRBV6-6; D gene: TRBD1; clone size: once; J gene: TRBJ2-3; CDR3 DNA: TGTGCCAGCAGTTATTGGCAGGGGGCTGATACGCAGTATTTT; CDR3 protein: CASSYWQGADTQYF
V gene: TRBV2; D gene: TRBD1; clone size: .; J gene: TRBJ1-5; CDR3 DNA: TGTGCCAGCAGTGAGGTGACAGGGGAGAATCAGCCCCAGCATTTT; CDR3 protein: CASSEVTGENQPQHF
V gene: TRBV13; D gene: TRBD2; clone size: .; J gene: TRBJ2-2; CDR3 DNA: TGTGCCAGCAGCTTAGGGGGACTAGCGAACACCGGGGAGCTGTTTTTT; CDR3 protein: CASSLGGLANTGELFF
V gene: TRBV20-1; D gene: .; clone size: .; J gene: TRBJ2-2; CDR3 DNA: TGCAGTGCACCCCCTGGGGGGGAGCTGTTTTTT; CDR3 protein: CSAPPGGELFF
V gene: TRBV29-1; D gene: TRBD2; clone size: .; J gene: TRBJ2-3; CDR3 DNA: TGCAGCGTAGATGGACTAGCGGAGTTTATGAATACGCAGTATTTT; CDR3 protein: CSVDGLAEFMNTQYF
V gene: TRBV5-1; D gene: .; clone size: .; J gene: TRBJ2-3; CDR3 DNA: TGCGCCAGCAGCTTGGGCTCCGCGACTAGCACAGATACGCAGTATTTT; CDR3 protein: CASSLGSATSTDTQYF
V gene: TRBV29-1; D gene: .; clone size: .; J gene: TRBJ2-7; CDR3 DNA: TGCAGCGTTGAAGGATCCAGCGACGAGCAGTACTTC; CDR3 protein: CSVEGSSDEQYF
V gene: TRBV4-1; D gene: .; clone size: .; J gene: TRBJ2-7; CDR3 DNA: TGCGCCAGCTCAGAGGGAGCCTCCTACGAGCAGTACTTC; CDR3 protein: CASSEGASYEQYF
V gene: TRBV27; D gene: .; clone size: .; J gene: TRBJ2-7; CDR3 DNA: TGTGCCACGCAGCGGACCTCCTACGAGCAGTACTTC; CDR3 protein: CATQRTSYEQYF
V gene: TRBV27; D gene: .; clone size: .; J gene: TRBJ1-2; CDR3 DNA: TGTGCCAGCAGTTATTCCCCGCGCAGGGAGGACTATGGCTACACCTTC; CDR3 protein: CASSYSPRREDYGYTF
V gene: TRBV4-2; D gene: .; clone size: .; J gene: TRBJ1-2; CDR3 DNA: TGTGCCAGCAGCCAAGCTAGACAAGACTATGGCTACACCTTC; CDR3 protein: CASSQARQDYGYTF
V gene: TRBV30; D gene: .; clone size: .; J gene: TRBJ2-7; CDR3 DNA: TGTGCCTGGGGACAGTCCTACGAGCAGTACTTC; CDR3 protein: CAWGQSYEQYF
V gene: TRBV19; D gene: TRBD2; clone size: .; J gene: TRBJ2-2; CDR3 DNA: TGTGCCACTAAACCTAGCGGGAGGAACACCGGGGAGCTGTTTTTT; CDR3 protein: CATKPSGRNTGELFF
V gene: TRBV19; D gene: .; clone size: .; J gene: TRBJ1-1; CDR3 DNA: TGTGCCAGTAGTATTCCGTCGGGGTTGAACACTGAAGCTTTCTTT; CDR3 protein: CASSIPSGLNTEAFF
V gene: TRBV28; D gene: .; clone size: few; J gene: TRBJ1-2; CDR3 DNA: TGTGCCAGCAGTGGGGTCTATGGCTACACCTTC; CDR3 protein: CASSGVYGYTF
V gene: TRBV27; D gene: TRBD2; clone size: .; J gene: TRBJ2-7; CDR3 DNA: TGTGCCAGCAGCTGGCAGCGGGGATACGAGCAGTACTTC; CDR3 protein: CASSWQRGYEQYF
V gene: TRBV4-2; D gene: .; clone size: .; J gene: TRBJ2-7; CDR3 DNA: TGTGCCAGCAGCCAAGATTTACGGACGTACGAGCAGTACTTC; CDR3 protein: CASSQDLRTYEQYF
V gene: TRBV7-9; D gene: .; clone size: .; J gene: TRBJ2-1; CDR3 DNA: TGTGCCAGCAGCCTAGGGTTATTAAGCTCCTACAATGAGCAGTTCTTC; CDR3 protein: CASSLGLLSSYNEQFF
V gene: TRBV5-1; D gene: .; clone size: .; J gene: TRBJ2-5; CDR3 DNA: TGCGCCAGCAGCGTGGGGTACCAAGAGACCCAGTACTTC; CDR3 protein: CASSVGYQETQYF
V gene: TRBV6-6; D gene: .; clone size: .; J gene: TRBJ2-5; CDR3 DNA: TGTGCCAGCAGTTATTCACAGGTGACCCAAGAGACCCAGTACTTC; CDR3 protein: CASSYSQVTQETQYF
V gene: TRBV7-9; D gene: .; clone size: .; J gene: TRBJ2-7; CDR3 DNA: TGTGCCAGCAACGGACAAAGCTCCTACGAGCAGTACTTC; CDR3 protein: CASNGQSSYEQYF
V gene: TRBV5-1; D gene: .; clone size: .; J gene: TRBJ2-7; CDR3 DNA: TGCGCCAGCAGCTTGAGCGGCGACTCCTACGAGCAGTACTTC; CDR3 protein: CASSLSGDSYEQYF
V gene: TRBV11-2; D gene: .; clone size: .; J gene: TRBJ2-5; CDR3 DNA: TGTGCCAGCAGCTTCCGGGACTGGCAAGAGACCCAGTACTTC; CDR3 protein: CASSFRDWQETQYF
V gene: TRBV28; D gene: .; clone size: .; J gene: TRBJ2-3; CDR3 DNA: TGTGCCAGCAGTTTGAGAGGCATGACAGATACGCAGTATTTT; CDR3 protein: CASSLRGMTDTQYF
V gene: TRBV28; D gene: .; clone size: .; J gene: TRBJ2-5; CDR3 DNA: TGTGCCAGCAGTTTCGTCGTTCAAGAGACCCAGTACTTC; CDR3 protein: CASSFVVQETQYF
V gene: TRBV4-2; D gene: .; clone size: .; J gene: TRBJ2-2; CDR3 DNA: TGTGCCAGCAGCCAAGAGGCGGCGGGGAACACCGGGGAGCTGTTTTTT; CDR3 protein: CASSQEAAGNTGELFF
V gene: TRBV9; D gene: TRBD2; clone size: .; J gene: TRBJ2-7; CDR3 DNA: TGTGCCAGCAGCCCGCGACTAGCGGGAGTATACGAGCAGTACTTC; CDR3 protein: CASSPRLAGVYEQYF
V gene: TRBV28; D gene: .; clone size: once; J gene: TRBJ2-3; CDR3 DNA: TGTGCCAGCAGTTTACCCGGAATTACGCAGTATTTT; CDR3 protein: CASSLPGITQYF
V gene: TRBV10-3; D gene: TRBD2; clone size: .; J gene: TRBJ2-2; CDR3 DNA: TGTGCCATCAGTGAGTCTTCCGGTAGCGGGAGCACCGGGGAGCTGTTTTTT; CDR3 protein: CAISESSGSGSTGELFF
V gene: TRBV29-1; D gene: TRBD1; clone size: .; J gene: TRBJ2-5; CDR3 DNA: TGCAGCGTTGATAGGGGACAGGGGGCCACCGAAATCCAAGAGACCCAGTACTTC; CDR3 protein: CSVDRGQGATEIQETQYF
V gene: TRBV9; D gene: .; clone size: .; J gene: TRBJ2-5; CDR3 DNA: TGTGCCAGCAGCGTAGCTGTCCAGGATGGTACCCAGTACTTC; CDR3 protein: CASSVAVQDGTQYF
V gene: TRBV6-5; D gene: .; clone size: .; J gene: TRBJ1-1; CDR3 DNA: TGTGCCAGCAGTTACGCCCAAAAATATAACGAAGCTTTCTTT; CDR3 protein: CASSYAQKYNEAFF
V gene: TRBV19; D gene: TRBD1; clone size: .; J gene: TRBJ1-2; CDR3 DNA: TGTGCCAGTAGTCTAACGGGACAGGGAGATGGCTACACCTTC; CDR3 protein: CASSLTGQGDGYTF
V gene: TRBV10-3; D gene: .; clone size: .; J gene: TRBJ1-2; CDR3 DNA: TGTGCCATCAGGGACTGGACTAACTATGGCTACACCTTC; CDR3 protein: CAIRDWTNYGYTF
V gene: TRBV5-4; D gene: .; clone size: few; J gene: TRBJ1-2; CDR3 DNA: TGTGCCAGCAAAGACAGCCGGGCCTCCTATGGCTACACCTTC; CDR3 protein: CASKDSRASYGYTF
V gene: TRBV19; D gene: .; clone size: .; J gene: TRBJ2-5; CDR3 DNA: TGTGCCAGTAGTATAGGGGCCGCTAGCCAACAAGAGACCCAGTACTTC; CDR3 protein: CASSIGAASQQETQYF
V gene: TRBV7-2; D gene: TRBD2; clone size: .; J gene: TRBJ2-7; CDR3 DNA: TGTGCCAGCAGCTCGACTAGCCAAACCTCCTACGAGCAGTACTTC; CDR3 protein: CASSSTSQTSYEQYF
V gene: TRBV28; D gene: TRBD1; clone size: .; J gene: TRBJ2-3; CDR3 DNA: TGTGCCAGCAGGGGCGGGGACAGGGGAGGCACAGATACGCAGTATTTT; CDR3 protein: CASRGGDRGGTDTQYF
V gene: TRBV5-5; D gene: .; clone size: .; J gene: TRBJ2-7; CDR3 DNA: TGTGCCAGCAGCGACCCGGCCTACGAGCAGTACTTC; CDR3 protein: CASSDPAYEQYF
V gene: TRBV28; D gene: .; clone size: .; J gene: TRBJ2-6; CDR3 DNA: TGTGCCAGCGGCCCTCGAAGGACCGGGGCCAACGTCCTGACTTTC; CDR3 protein: CASGPRRTGANVLTF
V gene: TRBV19; D gene: .; clone size: few; J gene: TRBJ2-3; CDR3 DNA: TGTGCCAGTAGGAGCCTCGCGGCAAGCACAGATACGCAGTATTTT; CDR3 protein: CASRSLAASTDTQYF
V gene: TRBV28; D gene: .; clone size: .; J gene: TRBJ2-7; CDR3 DNA: TGTGCCAGCAGTTCCCCCCAAGGCTTCGGGTACGAGCAGTACTTC; CDR3 protein: CASSSPQGFGYEQYF
V gene: TRBV7-9; D gene: TRBD1; clone size: .; J gene: TRBJ1-1; CDR3 DNA: TGTGCCAGCAGCTTGGACAGGGGCACTGAAGCTTTCTTT; CDR3 protein: CASSLDRGTEAFF
V gene: TRBV29-1; D gene: TRBD2; clone size: .; J gene: TRBJ2-1; CDR3 DNA: TGCAGCGCTAGGGGACTAGCGGGTTACAATGAGCAGTTCTTC; CDR3 protein: CSARGLAGYNEQFF
V gene: TRBV7-6; D gene: .; clone size: .; J gene: TRBJ2-5; CDR3 DNA: TGTGCCAGCAGCCCGAAAAGGGCAGGACCACAAGAGACCCAGTACTTC; CDR3 protein: CASSPKRAGPQETQYF
V gene: TRBV9; D gene: .; clone size: .; J gene: TRBJ1-5; CDR3 DNA: TGTGCCAGCAGCGTAGAGGGGGATCAGCCCCAGCATTTT; CDR3 protein: CASSVEGDQPQHF
V gene: TRBV10-3; D gene: TRBD1; clone size: .; J gene: TRBJ1-2; CDR3 DNA: TGTGCCATCAGTGAGTCCGAAGGTAATGACAGGGGGCTGGATGGCTACACCTTC; CDR3 protein: CAISESEGNDRGLDGYTF
V gene: TRBV23-1; D gene: .; clone size: .; J gene: TRBJ2-5; CDR3 DNA: TGCGCCAGCAGTCAAAAGGGGCAGGGCCAAGAGACCCAGTACTTC; CDR3 protein: CASSQKGQGQETQYF
V gene: TRBV6-5; D gene: .; clone size: .; J gene: TRBJ2-1; CDR3 DNA: TGTGCCAGCAGAGCGGACATCCCCTCCTACAATGAGCAGTTCTTC; CDR3 protein: CASRADIPSYNEQFF
V gene: TRBV20-1; D gene: .; clone size: .; J gene: TRBJ2-3; CDR3 DNA: TGCAGTGCGACGACAGATACGCAGTATTTT; CDR3 protein: CSATTDTQYF
V gene: TRBV28; D gene: TRBD2; clone size: .; J gene: TRBJ2-3; CDR3 DNA: TGTGCCAGCAGTTCCCCTAGCGGGAGGGCCGGGACGCAGTATTTT; CDR3 protein: CASSSPSGRAGTQYF